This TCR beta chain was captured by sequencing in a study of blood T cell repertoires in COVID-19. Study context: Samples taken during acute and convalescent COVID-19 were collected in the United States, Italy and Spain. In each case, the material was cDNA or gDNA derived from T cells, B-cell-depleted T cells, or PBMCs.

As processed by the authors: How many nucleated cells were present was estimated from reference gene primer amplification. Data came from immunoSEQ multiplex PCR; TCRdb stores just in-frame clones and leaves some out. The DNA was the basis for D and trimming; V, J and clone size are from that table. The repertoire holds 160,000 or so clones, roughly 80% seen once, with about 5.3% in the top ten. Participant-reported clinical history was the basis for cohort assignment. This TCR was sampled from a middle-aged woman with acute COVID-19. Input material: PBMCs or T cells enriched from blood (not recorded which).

CDR3 in amino acids: CASSLGTGTAGNQPQHF. The CDR3 DNA is TGTGCCAGCAGCTTGGGTACCGGGACCGCGGGGAATCAGCCCCAGCATTTT. The chain has TRBV5-5 and TRBJ1-5; possibly TRBD1 for D (5 bases). Trimming shortened V by 0 bases and J by 4 bases, and 17 bases separated the two germline ends. Per germline, CDR1 SGHKS and CDR2 YYEKEE (reference sequence). This CDR3 region has 17 residues.